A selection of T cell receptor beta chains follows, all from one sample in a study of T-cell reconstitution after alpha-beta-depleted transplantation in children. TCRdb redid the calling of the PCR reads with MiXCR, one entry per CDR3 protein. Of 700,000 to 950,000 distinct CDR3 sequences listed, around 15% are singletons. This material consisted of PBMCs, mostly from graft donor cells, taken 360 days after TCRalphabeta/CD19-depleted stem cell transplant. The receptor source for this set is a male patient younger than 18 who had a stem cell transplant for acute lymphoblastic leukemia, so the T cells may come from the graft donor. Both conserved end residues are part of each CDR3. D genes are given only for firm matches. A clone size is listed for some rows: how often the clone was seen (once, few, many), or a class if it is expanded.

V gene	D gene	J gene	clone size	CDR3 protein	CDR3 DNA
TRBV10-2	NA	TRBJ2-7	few	CASSDPRGRSPYEQYF	TGCGCCAGCAGTGACCCACGAGGCAGGTCCCCCTACGAGCAGTACTTC
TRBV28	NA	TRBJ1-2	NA	CASIKPTGYGYTF	TGTGCCAGCATCAAACCGACAGGATATGGCTACACCTTC
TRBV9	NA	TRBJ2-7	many	CASSLRPSYEQYF	TGTGCCAGCAGCCTACGGCCATCCTACGAGCAGTACTTC
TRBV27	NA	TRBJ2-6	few	CASSFGVVDSGANVLTF	TGTGCCAGCAGTTTCGGGGTTGTGGATTCTGGGGCCAACGTCCTGACTTTC
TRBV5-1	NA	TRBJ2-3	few	CASGDLTSTDTQYF	TGCGCCAGCGGGGACTTAACAAGCACAGATACGCAGTATTTT
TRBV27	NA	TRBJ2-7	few	CASSFSSLQPYEQYF	TGTGCCAGCAGTTTTAGCTCGCTACAACCCTACGAGCAGTACTTC
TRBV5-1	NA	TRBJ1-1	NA	CASRRERNTEAFF	TGCGCCAGCCGACGGGAGAGAAACACTGAAGCTTTCTTT
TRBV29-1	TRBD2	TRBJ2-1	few	CSVSTSGRGEQFF	TGCAGCGTCTCTACTAGCGGGAGAGGTGAGCAGTTCTTC
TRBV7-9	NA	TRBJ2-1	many	CASSFYRLRDTSDEQFF	TGTGCCAGCAGCTTCTACCGTTTGCGGGATACGTCTGATGAGCAGTTCTTC
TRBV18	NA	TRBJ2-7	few	CASSPLRGSWAYEQYF	TGTGCCAGCTCACCACTTCGGGGGAGTTGGGCCTACGAGCAGTACTTC
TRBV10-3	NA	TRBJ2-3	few	CAISLGPDTQYF	TGTGCCATCAGTCTCGGACCAGATACGCAGTATTTT
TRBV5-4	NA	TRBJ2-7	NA	CASGEGVGVYEQYF	TGTGCCAGCGGCGAAGGGGTTGGAGTCTACGAGCAGTACTTC
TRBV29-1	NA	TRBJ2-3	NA	CSGRISDTQYF	TGCAGCGGAAGGATCTCAGATACGCAGTATTTT
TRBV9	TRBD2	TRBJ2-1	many	CASSVLAGEVDEQFF	TGTGCCAGCAGCGTACTAGCGGGAGAGGTTGATGAGCAGTTCTTC
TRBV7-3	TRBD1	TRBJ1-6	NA	CASSLMGTGVDGSSPLHF	TGTGCCAGCAGCTTAATGGGGACAGGGGTCGACGGGAGCTCACCCCTCCACTTT